This T cell receptor beta chain is from a study of T-cell reconstitution after alpha-beta-depleted transplantation in children. The CDR3 totals 14 residues. Germline V gene data show CDR1 as SGHAT and CDR2 as FQNNGV. Trimming removed 7 bases from V and 3 bases from J, with 15 bases in between. Study findings and constraints: At the one-year point after transplant, T-cell counts and TCRbeta diversity were found to come mostly from T cells that had been newly produced. Several patients had high TCRbeta diversity at day 60; it came from surviving recipient T cells and thymic progenitors. Several hundred expanded graft clones reportedly were the source of alpha-beta T cells about two months after transplant.

Construction of the TCRbeta library involved unique molecular identifiers. A single record per CDR3 protein comes from TCRdb applying MiXCR to the PCR reads. This sample has some 200,000 distinct CDR3 sequences; about 8.2% occur once, and the top ten carry roughly 35%. This clonotype was seen a handful of times. Its target is unknown. This clonotype originated in a male patient between 2 and 10 years old who had a stem cell transplant for acute myeloid leukemia, so the T cells may come from the graft donor. The chain uses TRBV11-2 and TRBJ1-2; D unclear. Sequenced material: PBMCs, mostly from graft donor cells, taken 360 days after TCRalphabeta/CD19-depleted stem cell transplant. In DNA form, the CDR3 reads TGTGCCAGCATAACGTGTTGGCGATACTATGGCTACACCTTC. Protein product: CASITCWRYYGYTF.